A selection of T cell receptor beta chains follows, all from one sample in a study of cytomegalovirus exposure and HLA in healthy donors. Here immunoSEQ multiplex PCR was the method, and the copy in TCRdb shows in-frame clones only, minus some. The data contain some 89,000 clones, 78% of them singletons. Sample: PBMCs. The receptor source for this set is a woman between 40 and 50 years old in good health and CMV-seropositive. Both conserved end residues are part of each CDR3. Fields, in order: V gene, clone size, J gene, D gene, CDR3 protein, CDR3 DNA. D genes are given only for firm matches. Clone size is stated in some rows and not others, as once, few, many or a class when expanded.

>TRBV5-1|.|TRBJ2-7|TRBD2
CASSLTSGPPRAGQYF
TGCGCCAGCAGCTTAACTAGCGGCCCTCCCAGAGCCGGGCAGTACTTC
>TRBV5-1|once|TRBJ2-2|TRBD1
CASSSGGTGDTGELFF
TGCGCCAGCAGCTCGGGAGGGACAGGGGACACCGGGGAGCTGTTTTTT
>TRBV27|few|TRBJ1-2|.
CASSRGTVGSDGYTF
TGTGCCAGCAGTCGCGGGACGGTGGGGAGTGATGGCTACACCTTC
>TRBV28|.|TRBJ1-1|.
CASWSGLTTEAFF
TGTGCCAGCTGGTCAGGTTTGACCACTGAAGCTTTCTTT
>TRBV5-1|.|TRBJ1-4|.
CASSLATSRGYF
TGCGCCAGCAGCTTGGCGACTAGCAGGGGTTATTTT
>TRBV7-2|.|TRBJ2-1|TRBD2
CASSLVAGGYNEQFF
TGTGCCAGCAGCTTAGTAGCGGGAGGTTACAATGAGCAGTTCTTC
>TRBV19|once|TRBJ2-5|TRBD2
CASSRIAGHNQETQYF
TGTGCCAGTAGTAGAATAGCGGGACATAACCAAGAGACCCAGTACTTC
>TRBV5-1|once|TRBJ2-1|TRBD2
CASSLGDGTSGTHEQFF
TGCGCCAGCAGCTTGGGGGACGGGACTAGCGGGACCCATGAGCAGTTCTTC
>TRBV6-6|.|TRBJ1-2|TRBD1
CASSPGTGGGGYTF
TGTGCCAGCAGCCCCGGGACAGGGGGCGGTGGCTACACCTTC
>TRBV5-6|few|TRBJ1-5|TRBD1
CASSLAGGTGHQPQHF
TGTGCCAGCAGCTTGGCCGGTGGGACAGGGCATCAGCCCCAGCATTTT
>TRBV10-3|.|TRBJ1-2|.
CAISHGHYGYTF
TGTGCCATCAGCCATGGCCACTATGGCTACACCTTC
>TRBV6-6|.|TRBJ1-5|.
CAAAVQPQHF
TGTGCCGCAGCGGTACAGCCCCAGCATTTT
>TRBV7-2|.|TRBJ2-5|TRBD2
CASSLTSGGVRAQYF
TGTGCCAGCAGCCTGACTAGCGGGGGGGTGAGGGCCCAGTACTTC
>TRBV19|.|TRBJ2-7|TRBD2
CASSIGLAGGGYEQYF
TGTGCCAGTAGTATTGGACTAGCGGGAGGGGGCTACGAGCAGTACTTC
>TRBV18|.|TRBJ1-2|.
CASSPGTYGYTF
TGTGCCAGCTCACCGGGGACTTATGGCTACACCTTC
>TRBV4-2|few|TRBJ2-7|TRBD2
CASSHELARPPYEQYF
TGTGCCAGCAGCCACGAACTAGCGAGACCCCCCTACGAGCAGTACTTC
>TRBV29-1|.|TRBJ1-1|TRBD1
CSVFGQGNTEAFF
TGCAGCGTTTTCGGACAGGGAAATACTGAAGCTTTCTTT
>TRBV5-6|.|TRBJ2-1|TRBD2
CASSLGPPSSGIYNEQFF
TGTGCCAGCAGCTTGGGGCCACCATCTAGCGGCATCTACAATGAGCAGTTCTTC
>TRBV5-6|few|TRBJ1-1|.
CASSLALVRDTEAFF
TGTGCCAGCAGCCTTGCTTTAGTCAGGGACACTGAAGCTTTCTTT
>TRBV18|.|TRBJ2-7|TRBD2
CASSPPPGGEQYF
TGTGCCAGCTCACCACCACCGGGGGGGGAGCAGTACTTC
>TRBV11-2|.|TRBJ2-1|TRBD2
CASSSGTSGRLWEQFF
TGTGCCAGCAGCTCTGGGACTAGCGGGAGGCTTTGGGAGCAGTTCTTC
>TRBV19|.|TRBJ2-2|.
CASSPRAGFTGELFF
TGTGCCAGTAGTCCCAGGGCAGGGTTCACCGGGGAGCTGTTTTTT
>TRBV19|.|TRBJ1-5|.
CASSIDFEMPQHF
TGTGCCAGTAGTATAGATTTTGAGATGCCCCAGCATTTT
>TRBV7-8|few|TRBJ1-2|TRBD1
CASSPGQGLFYGYTF
TGTGCCAGCAGCCCCGGACAGGGGCTTTTCTATGGCTACACCTTC
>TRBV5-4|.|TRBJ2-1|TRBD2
CASRLAGGIYNEQFF
TGTGCCAGCAGGTTAGCGGGAGGGATATACAATGAGCAGTTCTTC
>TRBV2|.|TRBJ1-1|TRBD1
CASRDPRGRDAEAFF
TGTGCCAGCAGAGACCCCAGGGGGCGGGACGCTGAAGCTTTCTTT
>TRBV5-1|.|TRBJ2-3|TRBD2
CASSILAESTDTQYF
TGCGCCAGCAGTATACTAGCGGAGAGCACAGATACGCAGTATTTT
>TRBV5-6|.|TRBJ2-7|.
CASSLNYEQYF
TGTGCCAGCAGCTTGAACTACGAGCAGTACTTC
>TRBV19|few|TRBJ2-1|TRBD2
CASSMRGSGLANRNEQFF
TGTGCCAGTAGTATGAGAGGGTCGGGACTAGCGAATCGCAATGAGCAGTTCTTC
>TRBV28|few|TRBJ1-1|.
CASSLSRGNTEAFF
TGTGCCAGCAGTTTATCCAGGGGGAACACTGAAGCTTTCTTT
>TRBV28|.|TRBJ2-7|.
CATSDSGREQYF
TGTGCCACTTCGGACAGCGGCAGGGAGCAGTACTTC
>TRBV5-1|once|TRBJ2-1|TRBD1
CASSSGQYNEQFF
TGCGCCAGCAGCTCGGGACAGTACAATGAGCAGTTCTTC
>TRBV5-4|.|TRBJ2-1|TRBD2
CASSSGTSGSLAYNEQFF
TGTGCCAGCAGCTCTGGGACTAGCGGGAGTCTGGCCTACAATGAGCAGTTCTTC
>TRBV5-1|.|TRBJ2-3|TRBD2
CASSLPLAGTDTQYF
TGCGCCAGCAGCTTGCCCCTAGCGGGGACAGATACGCAGTATTTT
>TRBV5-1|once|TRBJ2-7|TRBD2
CASSWGRSSGNYEQYF
TGCGCCAGCAGCTGGGGCCGCTCTAGCGGCAACTACGAGCAGTACTTC
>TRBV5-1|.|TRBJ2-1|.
CASSLAITGSLEQFF
TGCGCCAGCAGCTTGGCTATAACGGGTAGTTTGGAGCAGTTCTTC
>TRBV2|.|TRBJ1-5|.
CASSEIWLDLYSNQPQHF
TGTGCCAGCAGTGAGATTTGGCTTGACTTATATAGCAATCAGCCCCAGCATTTT
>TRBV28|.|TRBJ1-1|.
CASTLSLGAANTEAFF
TGTGCCAGCACCTTATCATTAGGGGCAGCGAACACTGAAGCTTTCTTT
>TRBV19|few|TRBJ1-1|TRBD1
CASSMGQGAYEAFF
TGTGCCAGTAGTATGGGTCAGGGGGCGTATGAAGCTTTCTTT
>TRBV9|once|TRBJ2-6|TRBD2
CASRDSGTGANVLTF
TGTGCCAGCAGAGATAGCGGGACTGGGGCCAACGTCCTGACTTTC
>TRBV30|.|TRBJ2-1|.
CAWSVQLSSYNEQFF
TGTGCCTGGAGTGTACAGCTTAGCTCCTACAATGAGCAGTTCTTC
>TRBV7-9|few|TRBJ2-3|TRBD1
CASSSYGDREYF
TGTGCCAGCAGCTCGTACGGGGACAGGGAGTATTTT
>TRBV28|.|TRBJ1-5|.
CASSALRANQPQHF
TGTGCCAGCAGCGCTCTGAGGGCCAATCAGCCCCAGCATTTT
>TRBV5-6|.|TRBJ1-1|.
CASSFSGKAEAFF
TGTGCCAGCAGCTTCTCAGGGAAGGCTGAAGCTTTCTTT
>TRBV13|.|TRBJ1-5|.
CASSYGGSNQPQHF
TGTGCCAGCAGCTACGGAGGTAGCAATCAGCCCCAGCATTTT
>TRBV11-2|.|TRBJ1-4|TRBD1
CASSLNQGDGDEKLFF
TGTGCCAGCAGCCTGAATCAGGGGGATGGGGATGAAAAACTGTTTTTT
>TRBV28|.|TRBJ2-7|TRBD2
CASSTLAGGAYEQYF
TGTGCCAGCAGTACCCTCGCGGGAGGGGCCTACGAGCAGTACTTC
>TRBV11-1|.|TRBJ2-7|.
CASSPFNRGEQYF
TGTGCCAGCAGTCCTTTTAACCGGGGGGAGCAGTACTTC
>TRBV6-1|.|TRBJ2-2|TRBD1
CASRDRGGTGELFF
TGTGCCAGCAGGGACAGGGGTGGCACCGGGGAGCTGTTTTTT
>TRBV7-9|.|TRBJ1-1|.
CASSLLGLGTEAFF
TGTGCCAGCAGCTTACTGGGGCTCGGCACTGAAGCTTTCTTT
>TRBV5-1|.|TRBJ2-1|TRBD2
CASSLLAGDENEQFF
TGCGCCAGCAGCTTACTAGCGGGAGATGAAAATGAGCAGTTCTTC
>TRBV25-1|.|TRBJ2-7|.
CASSESLGATECEQYF
TGTGCCAGCAGTGAATCGCTAGGGGCAACTGAATGCGAGCAGTACTTC
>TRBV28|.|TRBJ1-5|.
CASNRVRDTYSNQPQHF
TGTGCCAGCAATCGAGTCCGGGACACTTATAGCAATCAGCCCCAGCATTTT
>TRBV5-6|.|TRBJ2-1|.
CASSLAVPEPPSYNEQFF
TGTGCCAGCAGCTTGGCTGTTCCGGAGCCCCCCTCCTACAATGAGCAGTTCTTC
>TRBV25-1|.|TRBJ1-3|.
CASSEPGSGNTIYF
TGTGCCAGCAGTGAACCAGGGTCTGGAAACACCATATATTTT